The 30 T cell receptor beta chains listed next were all sequenced from one sample in a study of graft-versus-host responses after intestinal transplantation. The authors processed graft tissue to release intraepithelial and lamina propria lymphocytes. Method: immunoSEQ multiplex PCR; TCRdb's copy keeps in-frame clones and lacks some. Seen here are around 15,000 clones, around 77% observed once, and the top ten hold roughly 8.2%. This material consisted of ileum tissue, taken around 69 weeks after intestinal transplant. Receptors originate from a human patient who received an intestinal transplant, so some T cells may come from the graft donor.

The chain combines TRBV5-1 with TRBJ2-3; 14 positions match TRBD2. V shed 3 bases, J shed 1 base, and the junction held 4 bases outside the gene matches. This CDR3 is built from 17 residues. The germline CDR1 and CDR2 sequences are SGHRS and YFSETQ. CDR3 residues: CASSSRLAGGGTDTQYF. In nucleotides, the CDR3 is TGCGCCAGCAGCTCCCGACTAGCGGGGGGGGGCACAGATACGCAGTATTTT.

This rearrangement joins TRBV9 to TRBJ2-1, with 10 positions matching TRBD2. The germline CDR1 and CDR2 sequences are SGDLS and YYNGEE. The CDR3 is 14 amino acids. Trimming removed 3 bases from V and 8 bases from J; junction bases left unmatched: 5. In DNA, the CDR3 is TGTGCCAGCAGCGCCGGGACTAGCGTCCATGAGCAGTTCTTC. Its translation is CASSAGTSVHEQFF. The variable domain in full, with the rest retrieved from reference TRBV9 and TRBJ2-1, is DSGVTQTPKHLITATGQRVTLRCSPRSGDLSVYWYQQSLDQGLQFLIQYYNGEERAKGNILERFSAQQFPDLHSELNLSSLELGDSALYFCASSAGTSVHEQFFGPGTRLTVL.

The chain links TRBV19 to TRBJ2-1; D not resolved. The V and J ends lost 3 bases and 6 bases respectively, with 15 bases between them. Germline values: CDR1 LNHDA, CDR2 SQIVND (reference sequence). The CDR3 is 15 residues long. As DNA, the CDR3 is TGTGCCAGTAGTATCGGTGGTAATTTCCTCAATGAGCAGTTCTTC. It yields the protein CASSIGGNFLNEQFF.

The chain is built from TRBV7-8 and TRBJ1-1; D may be TRBD1 (6 bases). Germline CDR1 is SGHVS and CDR2 is FQNEAQ. This CDR3 has 12 residues. V was trimmed by 7 bases and J by 11 bases, leaving 17 bases between them. CDR3 DNA: TGTGCCAGCACCGTCCCCGGGACATCCGCTTTCTTT. Protein: CASTVPGTSAFF.

V gene TRBV5-5 combines with J gene TRBJ1-2, with a weak D call TRBD1 (5 bases). V was cut by 0 bases and J by 4 bases, with 13 bases left in between. The CDR3 is made up of 15 amino acids. CDR1 is SGHKS and CDR2 is YYEKEE in the germline V gene (reference sequence). CDR3 protein: CASSLGTGQGYGYTF. CDR3 bases: TGTGCCAGCAGCTTGGGTACGGGGCAGGGCTATGGCTACACCTTC.

This clone was seen only a few times. The chain joins TRBV12-5 to TRBJ1-4, with D possibly matching TRBD1 (5 bases). The CDR3 is made up of 14 amino acids. The V gene lost 4 bases and the J gene lost 8 bases, with 14 bases spanning the gap. Germline V gene data show CDR1 as LGHNT and CDR2 as FRNRAP. CDR3 in DNA: TGTGCTAGTGGTTCAAGGGGCGCTGGCGAAAAACTGTTTTTT. It codes for CASGSRGAGEKLFF.

The chain joins TRBV10-3 to TRBJ1-5; possible D gene TRBD1, 5 bases. This CDR3 has 12 amino acids. Per germline, CDR1 ENHRY and CDR2 SYGVKD. V was trimmed by 8 bases and J by 2 bases, leaving 7 bases between them. For the CDR3, the DNA is TGTGCCATCCCCAGGGGCAATCAGCCCCAGCATTTT. Protein: CAIPRGNQPQHF.

The rearrangement uses TRBV6-1 and TRBJ1-5, with a tentative D call TRBD1 (5 bases). The V end lost 6 bases, the J end lost 4 bases, and 16 bases lay between the germline ends. CDR3 length equals 15 residues. Germline V gene sequence: CDR1 MNHNS, CDR2 SASEGT. CDR3 amino acids: CASSKGRSLNQPQHF. CDR3 in DNA: TGTGCCAGCAGCAAGGGACGGTCTCTGAATCAGCCCCAGCATTTT.

The chain uses TRBV19 and TRBJ1-1; D ambiguous. The CDR3 loop spans 16 amino acids. With 5 bases removed from V and 1 base from J, the gap between germline ends came to 17 bases. From germline, CDR1 is LNHDA and CDR2 SQIVND (reference sequence). The CDR3 sequence is CASSSSWRRRNTEAFF. DNA of the CDR3: TGTGCCAGTAGTTCGAGTTGGAGACGGAGGAACACTGAAGCTTTCTTT. The full variable domain, with the rest looked up from reference TRBV19 and TRBJ1-1, is DGGITQSPKYLFRKEGQNVTLSCEQNLNHDAMYWYRQDPGQGLRLIYYSQIVNDFQKGDIAEGYSVSREKKESFPLTVTSAQKNPTAFYLCASSSSWRRRNTEAFFGQGTRLTVV.

The V call is TRBV6-1, the J call TRBJ1-2, with 7 positions matching TRBD1. The trim removed 1 base at V and 5 bases at J, leaving 4 bases unmatched. In germline, CDR1 is MNHNS, CDR2 SASEGT. The CDR3 is made up of 14 amino acids. CDR3 coding DNA: TGTGCCAGCAGTGAAGGGGACAGCCTTTATGGCTACACCTTC. Its protein is CASSEGDSLYGYTF.

The chain is built from TRBV7-9 and TRBJ2-7; 10 bases align to TRBD2. Trimming took 6 bases from V and 7 from J; bases not matched to a gene: 15. The germline V gene has CDR1 SEHNR and CDR2 FQNEAQ (reference sequence). The CDR3 consists of 16 residues. The CDR3 loop reads CASRRIAGGLLREQYF. The CDR3 DNA is TGTGCCAGCAGGCGCATAGCGGGAGGACTCTTGCGAGAGCAGTACTTC.

The chain uses TRBV6-4 and TRBJ2-2; TRBD2 agrees at 7 bases. The CDR3 runs 16 residues. Germline CDR1 reads MRHNA; CDR2 reads SNTAGT. J gave up 4 bases and V 3 bases, and 8 bases lay outside the gene matches. CDR3 in DNA: TGTGCCAGCAGTGATCGGGGGGATATGGGCACCGGGGAGCTGTTTTTT. It is translated as CASSDRGDMGTGELFF.

The chain recombines TRBV6-5 with TRBJ2-5; the match to TRBD1 covers 7 bases. The CDR3 covers 15 residues. The V gene's germline CDR1 is MNHEY and CDR2 SVGAGI. V was clipped by 6 bases and J by 0 bases; unmatched bases: 7. DNA of the CDR3: TGTGCCAGCAGCCACCTGACAGGGCACCAAGAGACCCAGTACTTC. Translating gives CASSHLTGHQETQYF.

Of note for this clone: The sample contains more than one DNA sequence encoding this CDR3. The CDR3 here is CASSWEGTDTQYF. The CDR3 DNA reads as TGTGCCAGCAGCTGGGAGGGTACAGATACGCAGTATTTT. The V gene is TRBV5-6, the J gene TRBJ2-3, with 7 bases fitting TRBD2. The germline gives CDR1 SGHDT, CDR2 YYEEEE. V trimming: 3 bases; J trimming: 3 bases; junction bases outside the gene matches: 1. The CDR3 runs to 13 residues.

The chain carries TRBV18 and TRBJ2-7; TRBD2 matches 7 bases. With 3 bases clipped from V and 0 bases from J, the junction kept 5 bases outside the gene matches. CDR1 KGHSH and CDR2 LQKENI come from the germline V gene. CDR3 length: 15 residues. As DNA, the CDR3 is TGTGCCAGCTCACCCCTGGCGGGGGACTCCTACGAGCAGTACTTC. Translated, it gives CASSPLAGDSYEQYF.

The chain employs TRBV19 and TRBJ2-7; the D is unclear. The V gene's germline CDR1 is LNHDA and CDR2 SQIVND (reference sequence). The CDR3 is 15 amino acids. Trimming left V 3 bases short and J 3 bases short, with 15 bases between. This CDR3 reads CASSMAQAVFYEQYF. The CDR3 DNA is TGTGCCAGTAGTATGGCGCAGGCTGTGTTCTACGAGCAGTACTTC.

The chain uses TRBV7-9 and TRBJ1-1; D is undetermined. CDR1 and CDR2 from the germline V gene are SEHNR and FQNEAQ (reference sequence). The CDR3 loop spans 11 amino acids. The V end lost 3 bases, the J end lost 10 bases, and 9 bases lay between the germline ends. CDR3: CASSLGWGAFF. The DNA for the CDR3 is TGTGCCAGCAGCTTGGGGTGGGGAGCTTTCTTT.

This clone turned up a few times. The chain recombines TRBV5-6 with TRBJ2-7; possible D gene TRBD2, 7 bases. The length of the CDR3 is 14 residues. The germline CDR1 and CDR2 sequences are SGHDT and YYEEEE. Trimming stripped 0 bases from V and 4 bases from J, with 11 bases between. The CDR3 region is CASSLEGGPYEQYF. The CDR3 nucleotides read TGTGCCAGCAGCTTGGAGGGGGGGCCGTACGAGCAGTACTTC.

This clone was found once. The rearrangement uses TRBV9 and TRBJ1-5; the match to TRBD1 covers 12 bases. The CDR3 length is 16 residues. CDR1 and CDR2 from the germline V gene are SGDLS and YYNGEE. V lost 3 bases to trimming and J lost 4 bases; unmatched junction nucleotides: 5. CDR3 in amino acids: CASSEGQGAMNQPQHF. In nucleotides, the CDR3 is TGTGCCAGCAGCGAGGGACAGGGGGCAATGAATCAGCCCCAGCATTTT.

The gene calls are TRBV7-2 and TRBJ2-7, with unresolved D. The V gene lost 5 bases and the J gene lost 3 bases, with 5 bases spanning the gap. The CDR3 loop spans 11 amino acids. Germline V gene data show CDR1 as SGHTA and CDR2 as FQGNSA. The CDR3 region has the DNA TGTGCCAGCAGCCTAAACTACGAGCAGTACTTC. Its translation: CASSLNYEQYF.

The chain is built from TRBV4-2 and TRBJ1-1; D may be TRBD1 (5 bases). V shed 0 bases and J shed 0 bases, with 8 bases lying between them. The germline gives CDR1 LGHNA, CDR2 YNFKEQ. This CDR3 has 15 amino acids. Here the CDR3 DNA reads TGTGCCAGCAGCCAAGAAGGGGCGATGAACACTGAAGCTTTCTTT. It specifies CASSQEGAMNTEAFF.

The J gene is TRBJ1-1, the V gene TRBV28, with unresolved D. CDR3 length: 12 residues. The germline V and J ends were trimmed by 5 bases and 11 bases, with 15 bases remaining between them. Germline V gene sequence: CDR1 MDHEN, CDR2 SYDVKM. The CDR3 DNA follows: TGTGCCAGCAGTCCACTCAGGAGGCGGGCTTTCTTT. This gives the protein CASSPLRRRAFF.

In its sample, this clone was seen a few times. The rearrangement joins TRBV5-1 to TRBJ1-6; TRBD1 is a possible D gene (5 bases). CDR1 is SGHRS and CDR2 is YFSETQ in the germline V gene. The CDR3 is 14 amino acids. The V gene lost 3 bases and the J gene lost 9 bases, with 13 bases spanning the gap. DNA for the CDR3: TGCGCCAGCAGCTCCCCGGGGGGGGGTTCACCCCTCCACTTT. Its translation is CASSSPGGGSPLHF.

The gene calls are TRBV7-9 and TRBJ1-1, with no clear D. CDR3 length: 14 amino acids. V shed 1 base and J shed 4 bases, with 10 bases lying between them. CDR1 and CDR2 from the germline V gene are SEHNR and FQNEAQ (reference sequence). The CDR3 reads CASSLDLSATEAFF. The CDR3 DNA reads TGTGCCAGCAGCTTAGACCTATCTGCCACTGAAGCTTTCTTT.

This clone was counted only a few times. The rearrangement joins TRBV19 to TRBJ1-5, with unresolved D. V dropped 5 bases and J dropped 0 bases, with 11 bases sitting between them. Germline V gives CDR1 LNHDA, CDR2 SQIVND (reference sequence). CDR3 length: 15 amino acids. CDR3 sequence: CASSLTDYSNQPQHF. The DNA of the CDR3 is TGTGCCAGTAGTCTGACGGATTATAGCAATCAGCCCCAGCATTTT.

The chain employs TRBV18 and TRBJ1-4; the D gene is possibly TRBD1 (5 bases). Germline V CDR1 and CDR2: KGHSH, LQKENI. The germline V and J ends were trimmed by 3 bases and 5 bases, with 10 bases remaining between them. The CDR3 is 14 amino acids. CDR3 sequence reads: CASSPSRENEKLFF. The CDR3 DNA reads TGTGCCAGCTCACCCTCCAGGGAGAATGAAAAACTGTTTTTT.

This chain connects TRBV19 to TRBJ2-6; D perhaps matches TRBD2 (6 bases). The CDR3 has 15 residues. Trimming stripped 3 bases from V and 2 bases from J, with 8 bases between. CDR1 is LNHDA and CDR2 is SQIVND in the germline V gene (reference sequence). CDR3 residues: CASSIGGTGANVLTF. The DNA for the CDR3 is TGTGCCAGTAGTATCGGGGGAACTGGGGCCAACGTCCTGACTTTC. Combining the CDR3 with reference TRBV19 and TRBJ2-6 gives the whole variable domain DGGITQSPKYLFRKEGQNVTLSCEQNLNHDAMYWYRQDPGQGLRLIYYSQIVNDFQKGDIAEGYSVSREKKESFPLTVTSAQKNPTAFYLCASSIGGTGANVLTFGAGSRLTVL.

The chain is built from TRBV27 and TRBJ2-2; the D gene is possibly TRBD2 (6 bases). The V end lost 6 bases, the J end lost 5 bases, and 16 bases lay between the germline ends. The germline CDR1 and CDR2 sequences are MNHEY and SMNVEV (reference sequence). The CDR3 runs to 15 residues. CDR3: CASRLGSTWTGELFF. The CDR3 nucleotides are TGTGCCAGCAGGCTCGGGAGCACCTGGACCGGGGAGCTGTTTTTT.

The chain has TRBV27 and TRBJ1-2, with D maybe TRBD1 (5 bases). CDR3 length: 13 residues. The germline V gene encodes CDR1 MNHEY and CDR2 SMNVEV (reference sequence). V shed 6 bases and J shed 4 bases, with 12 bases lying between them. The CDR3 DNA reads as TGTGCCAGCAGGCAGGGACGGCTCTATGGCTACACCTTC. Protein: CASRQGRLYGYTF.

The chain carries TRBV25-1 and TRBJ1-1; 10 nucleotides align to TRBD1. Losses at the gene ends were 3 bases for V and 11 bases for J; bases not matched to a gene: 6. Germline lookup yields CDR1 MGHDK and CDR2 SYGVNS. The CDR3 loop spans 13 amino acids. CDR3 coding DNA: TGTGCCAGCAGTGATTCCGGGACAGGGGTGGCTTTCTTT. Its protein is CASSDSGTGVAFF.